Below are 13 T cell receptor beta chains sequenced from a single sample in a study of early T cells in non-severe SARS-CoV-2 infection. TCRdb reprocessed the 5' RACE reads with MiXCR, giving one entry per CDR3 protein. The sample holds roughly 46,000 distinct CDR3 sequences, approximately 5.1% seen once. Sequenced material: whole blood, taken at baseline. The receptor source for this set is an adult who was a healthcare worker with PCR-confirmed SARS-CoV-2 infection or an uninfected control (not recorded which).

The CDR3 loop is CASSLSRRVELFF. The CDR3 DNA sequence: TGTGCCAGCAGCTTATCCCGGAGGGTGGAGCTGTTTTTT. The J gene is TRBJ2-2, the V gene TRBV7-9, with D perhaps TRBD2 (6 bases). CDR3 length equals 13 residues. Germline V lookup: CDR1 SEHNR, CDR2 FQNEAQ (reference sequence). V dropped 2 bases and J dropped 10 bases, with 11 bases sitting between them.

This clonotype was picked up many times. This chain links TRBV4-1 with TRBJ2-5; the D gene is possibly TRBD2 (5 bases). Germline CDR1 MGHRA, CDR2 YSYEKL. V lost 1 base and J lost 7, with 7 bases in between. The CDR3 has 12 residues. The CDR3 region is CASSQGGVTQYF. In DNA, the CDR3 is TGCGCCAGCAGCCAAGGGGGAGTGACCCAGTACTTC.

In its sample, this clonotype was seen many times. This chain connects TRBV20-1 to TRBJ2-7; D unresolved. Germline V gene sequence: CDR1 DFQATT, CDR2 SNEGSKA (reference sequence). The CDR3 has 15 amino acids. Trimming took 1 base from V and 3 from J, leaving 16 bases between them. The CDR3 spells CSARASFGRNYEQYF. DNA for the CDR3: TGCAGTGCTAGAGCATCCTTCGGACGGAACTACGAGCAGTACTTC.

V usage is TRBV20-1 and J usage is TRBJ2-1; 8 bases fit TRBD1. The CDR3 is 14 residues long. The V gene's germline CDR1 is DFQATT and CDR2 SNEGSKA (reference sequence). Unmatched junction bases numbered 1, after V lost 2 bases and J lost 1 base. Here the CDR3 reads CSARYRGSYNEQFF. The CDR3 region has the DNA TGCAGTGCTAGATACAGGGGGTCCTACAATGAGCAGTTCTTC.

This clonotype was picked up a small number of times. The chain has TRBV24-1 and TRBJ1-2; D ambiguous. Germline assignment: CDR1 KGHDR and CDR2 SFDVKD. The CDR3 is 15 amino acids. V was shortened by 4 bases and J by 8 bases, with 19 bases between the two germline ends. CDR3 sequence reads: CATSEDVRSGGGYTF. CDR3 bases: TGTGCCACCAGTGAAGACGTCCGCTCGGGTGGAGGCTACACCTTC.

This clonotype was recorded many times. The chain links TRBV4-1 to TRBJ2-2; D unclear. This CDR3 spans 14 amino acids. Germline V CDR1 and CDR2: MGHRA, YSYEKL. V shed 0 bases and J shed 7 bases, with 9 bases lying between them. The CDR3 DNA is TGCGCCAGCAGCCAAGATGATTTCCACGGGGAGCTGTTTTTT. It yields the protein CASSQDDFHGELFF.

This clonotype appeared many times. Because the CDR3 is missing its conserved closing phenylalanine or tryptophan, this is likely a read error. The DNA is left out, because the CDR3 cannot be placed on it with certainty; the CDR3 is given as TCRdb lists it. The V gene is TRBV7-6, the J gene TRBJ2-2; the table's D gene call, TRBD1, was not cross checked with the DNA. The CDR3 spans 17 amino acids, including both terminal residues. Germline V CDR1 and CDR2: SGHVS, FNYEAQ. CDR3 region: CASSQFNRANTGELFFS.

The CDR3: CASRVTGVPGELFF. The CDR3 DNA sequence: TGTGCCAGCAGAGTAACAGGGGTCCCCGGGGAGCTGTTTTTT. The chain has TRBV6-1 and TRBJ2-2, with 7 bases that match TRBD1. V was clipped by 6 bases and J by 6 bases; unmatched bases: 7. Germline-derived CDR1 and CDR2 are MNHNS and SASEGT. The CDR3 is 14 residues long.

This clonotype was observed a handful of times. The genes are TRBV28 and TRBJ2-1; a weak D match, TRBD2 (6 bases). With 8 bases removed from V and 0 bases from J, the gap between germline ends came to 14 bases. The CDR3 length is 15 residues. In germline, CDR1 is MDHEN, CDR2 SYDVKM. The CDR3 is CASHPAGRSYNEQFF. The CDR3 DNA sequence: TGTGCCAGCCACCCCGCGGGGCGCTCCTACAATGAGCAGTTCTTC.

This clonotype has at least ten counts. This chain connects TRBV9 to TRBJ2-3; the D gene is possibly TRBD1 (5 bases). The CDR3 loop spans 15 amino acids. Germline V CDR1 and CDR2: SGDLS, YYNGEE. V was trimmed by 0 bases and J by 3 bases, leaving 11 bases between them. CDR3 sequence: CASSVVGQGTDTQYF. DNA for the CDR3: TGTGCCAGCAGCGTAGTAGGGCAGGGAACAGATACGCAGTATTTT.

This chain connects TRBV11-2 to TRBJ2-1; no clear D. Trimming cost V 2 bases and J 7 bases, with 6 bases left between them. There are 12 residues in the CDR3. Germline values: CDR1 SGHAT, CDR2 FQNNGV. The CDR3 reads CASSLKFNEQFF. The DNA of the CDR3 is TGTGCCAGCAGCTTAAAATTTAATGAGCAGTTCTTC. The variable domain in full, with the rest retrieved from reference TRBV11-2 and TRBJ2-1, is EAGVAQSPRYKIIEKRQSVAFWCNPISGHATLYWYQQILGQGPKLLIQFQNNGVVDDSQLPKDRFSAERLKGVDSTLKIQPAKLEDSAVYLCASSLKFNEQFFGPGTRLTVL.

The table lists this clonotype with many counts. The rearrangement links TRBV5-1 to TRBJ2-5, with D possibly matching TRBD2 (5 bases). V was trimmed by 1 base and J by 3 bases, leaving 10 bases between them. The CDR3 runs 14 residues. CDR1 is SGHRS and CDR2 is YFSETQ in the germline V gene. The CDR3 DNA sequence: TGCGCCAGCAGCTTGAGTAGCGAGGAAGAGACCCAGTACTTC. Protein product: CASSLSSEEETQYF.

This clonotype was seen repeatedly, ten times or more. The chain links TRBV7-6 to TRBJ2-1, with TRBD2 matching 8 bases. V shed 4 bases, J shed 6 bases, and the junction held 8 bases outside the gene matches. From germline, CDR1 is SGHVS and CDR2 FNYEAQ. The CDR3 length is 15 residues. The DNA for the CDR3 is TGTGCCAGCAGCTCTTTCGGGGGGGCCTCCAATGAGCAGTTCTTC. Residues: CASSSFGGASNEQFF.